The clone carrying this T cell receptor beta chain was seen more than once but under ten times. Authors' processing steps: The assay estimated nucleated cells by amplifying reference gene primers. TCRdb's copy holds only in-frame clones and misses some; the assay was immunoSEQ multiplex PCR. V and J calls and clone size are as listed in that table; D and trimming were resolved from the DNA. This table holds approximately 150,000 clones, roughly 87% found once. This sample was included in a study of blood T cell repertoires in COVID-19. On the study more broadly: Samples taken during acute and convalescent COVID-19 were collected in the United States, Italy and Spain.

Germline CDR1 and CDR2: LGHDT and YNNKEL (reference sequence). The germline V and J ends were trimmed by 5 bases and 5 bases, with 6 bases remaining between them. This CDR3 has 11 residues. The rearrangement links TRBV3-1 (or the pseudogene TRBV3-2) to TRBJ2-5; D remains unclear. Sample: peripheral blood. The source is a human donor in a cohort sampled during active COVID-19. CDR3 protein: CASSAQETQYF. The CDR3 nucleotides read TGTGCCAGCAGCGCCCAGGAGACCCAGTACTTC.